Following are 19 T cell receptor beta chains from one sample sequenced in a study of vaccination effects on CD4 cells after COVID-19. Measured with immunoSEQ multiplex PCR; TCRdb has only the in-frame clones, and not every one. The sample includes tens of thousands of clones, more than 70% seen only once; the top ten take 1% to 1.5%. The antigens for these receptors are not known. Pools of viral peptides were used by the ViraFEST assay to expand antigen-specific CD4+ T cells ahead of sequencing. Cells that had been cultured for less than 13 days were the source of isolated CD4+ T cells. As their vaccination, participants received two doses of either BNT162b2 or mRNA-1273. The sample consisted of CD4+ T cells from PBMCs cultured with HCoV-229E spike peptides, taken after COVID-19 vaccination. The receptor set was obtained from a human donor who received a COVID-19 vaccine.

This clone was observed a handful of times. This chain connects TRBV18 to TRBJ2-6; D is ambiguous. Trimming pared 3 bases from V and 2 bases from J, leaving 14 bases between. Germline CDR1 and CDR2: KGHSH and LQKENI. The CDR3 loop spans 17 amino acids. The CDR3 DNA follows: TGTGCCAGCTCACCCCTCAACCCGGCACCTGGGGCCAACGTCCTGACTTTC. Protein product: CASSPLNPAPGANVLTF.

CDR3: CASSRPGKPEAFF. CDR3 nucleotides: TGTGCCAGCAGTCGACCAGGGAAACCTGAAGCTTTCTTT. The chain has TRBV6-6 and TRBJ1-1; possible D gene TRBD1, 5 bases. Germline assignment: CDR1 MNHNY and CDR2 SVGAGI (reference sequence). The CDR3 length is 13 residues. Trimming left V 5 bases short and J 6 bases short, with 13 bases between.

V gene TRBV28 combines with J gene TRBJ1-5; tentatively, D is TRBD1 (5 bases). This CDR3 is built from 14 residues. V lost 6 bases and J 3 bases, leaving 12 bases between the germline ends. Germline assignment: CDR1 MDHEN and CDR2 SYDVKM. CDR3 sequence (DNA): TGTGCCAGCAGGGGCAGGGTTGACAATCAGCCCCAGCATTTT. This codes for CASRGRVDNQPQHF.

The V gene is TRBV11-2, the J gene TRBJ2-7, with 8 bases matching TRBD1. Germline lookup yields CDR1 SGHAT and CDR2 FQNNGV. The length of the CDR3 is 14 residues. The V segment lost 5 bases and the J segment 0 bases; nucleotides outside the gene matches: 3. CDR3 sequence reads: CASSRQGSSYEQYV. CDR3 DNA: TGTGCCAGCAGCAGACAGGGGAGCTCCTACGAGCAGTACGTC.

This clone has only a few counts. This chain links TRBV6-2 or TRBV6-3 with TRBJ1-2; D remains ambiguous. V was trimmed by 4 bases and J by 7 bases, leaving 13 bases between them. This CDR3 spans 13 amino acids. Germline loops: CDR1 MNHEY, CDR2 SVGEGT. DNA of the CDR3: TGTGCCAGCAGTTTTAATGCGGTTCTTGGCTACACCTTC. It codes for CASSFNAVLGYTF.

The CDR3 spells CASSPGGLISYEQYV. CDR3 bases: TGTGCCAGCAGCCCGGGGGGCCTAATCTCCTACGAGCAGTACGTC. The rearrangement joins TRBV27 to TRBJ2-7; TRBD2 is a possible D gene (7 bases). The CDR3 runs 15 residues. CDR1 is MNHEY and CDR2 is SMNVEV in the germline V gene (reference sequence). V gave up 6 bases and J gave up 0 bases, with 15 bases separating them.

J is TRBJ2-7 and V is TRBV15; D unclear. Germline values: CDR1 LNHNV, CDR2 YYDKDF (reference sequence). V was cut by 0 bases and J by 2 bases, with 11 bases left in between. The CDR3 contains 15 residues. CDR3 coding DNA: TGTGCCACCAGCAGAGATCAGGCAGGTACCTACGAGCAGTACGTC. Residues: CATSRDQAGTYEQYV.

This clone has just a few counts. The chain couples TRBV3-1 (or the pseudogene TRBV3-2) to TRBJ1-4, with D possibly being TRBD1 (6 bases). Germline assignment: CDR1 LGHDT and CDR2 YNNKEL (reference sequence). The germline V and J ends were trimmed by 3 bases and 9 bases, with 17 bases remaining between them. The CDR3 spans 15 residues. CDR3 nucleotide sequence: TGTGCCAGCAGCCACGCTATCGGACAGCTGAAAAAACTGTTTTTT. This gives the protein CASSHAIGQLKKLFF.

V gene TRBV3-1 (or the pseudogene TRBV3-2) combines with J gene TRBJ1-4; the match to TRBD1 covers 7 bases. V lost 4 bases to trimming and J lost 7 bases; unmatched junction nucleotides: 6. Per the germline V gene, CDR1 is LGHDT and CDR2 is YNNKEL (reference sequence). The CDR3 totals 14 residues. CDR3 in amino acids: CASSLRGSGEKLFF. In DNA form, the CDR3 reads TGTGCCAGCAGCCTCAGGGGGTCGGGTGAAAAACTGTTTTTT.

The chain links TRBV18 to TRBJ2-7, with D tentatively TRBD2 (7 bases). The germline V and J ends were trimmed by 2 bases and 4 bases, with 15 bases remaining between them. Looked up from germline, CDR1 is KGHSH and CDR2 is LQKENI. The CDR3 totals 15 residues. CDR3 bases: TGTGCCAGCTCACCAGGGGGGGGGCGGATATACGAGCAGTACGTC. Its protein is CASSPGGGRIYEQYV.

The V and J genes are TRBV7-2 and TRBJ1-5; the D is unclear. The V gene lost 3 bases and the J gene lost 0 bases, with 9 bases spanning the gap. The CDR3 length is 15 residues. Per the germline V gene, CDR1 is SGHTA and CDR2 is FQGNSA. This CDR3 is CASSLGNPSNQPQHF. CDR3 sequence (DNA): TGTGCCAGCAGCTTGGGGAACCCTAGCAATCAGCCCCAGCATTTT.

The DNA for the CDR3 is TGTGCCAGCAGGGTAGCGGGGGGCAGCACCGGGGAGCTGTTTTTT. It is translated as CASRVAGGSTGELFF. V and J are TRBV7-3 and TRBJ2-2, with 10 bases aligning to TRBD2. V lost 6 bases, J lost 4 bases, and 5 bases stayed unmatched. The CDR3 covers 15 residues. From germline, CDR1 is SGHTA and CDR2 FQGTGA.

J is TRBJ1-1 and V is TRBV19; no clear D. This CDR3 is 12 amino acids long. CDR1 is LNHDA, CDR2 SQIVND, per germline (reference sequence). The V end lost 7 bases, the J end lost 1 base, and 7 bases lay between the germline ends. CDR3 residues: CASNDKNTEAFF. The CDR3 DNA sequence: TGTGCCAGTAACGACAAGAACACTGAAGCTTTCTTT.

This clone was found once. The chain couples TRBV3-1 (or the pseudogene TRBV3-2) to TRBJ2-5, with D unresolved. The CDR3 consists of 12 residues. V was trimmed by 2 bases and J by 7 bases, leaving 8 bases between them. CDR1 and CDR2 from the germline V gene are LGHDT and YNNKEL (reference sequence). CDR3 bases: TGTGCCAGCAGCCAAATCCAACGGACCCAGTACTTC. Protein: CASSQIQRTQYF.

The V and J genes are TRBV7-2 and TRBJ2-2, with TRBD1 matching over 7 bases. The CDR3 is made up of 14 amino acids. In germline, CDR1 is SGHTA, CDR2 FQGNSA. The V and J ends lost 4 bases and 10 bases, in that order; junction bases with no gene match: 9. CDR3 in DNA: TGTGCCAGCAGCTCTCGTTCAGGGGGAGTGGAGCTGTTTTTT. As protein: CASSSRSGGVELFF.

A single count supports this clone. This sequence joins TRBV24-1 and TRBJ2-2, with 9 bases fitting TRBD1. CDR3 length: 15 residues. The J segment lost 7 bases and the V segment lost 3 bases, leaving 5 bases of the junction unmatched. Per the germline V gene, CDR1 is KGHDR and CDR2 is SFDVKD. The CDR3 region is CATSDPTGGGGELFF. For the CDR3, the DNA is TGTGCCACCAGTGATCCGACAGGGGGGGGCGGGGAGCTGTTTTTT.

This clone came up once. The chain uses TRBV27 and TRBJ1-5; 8 bases align to TRBD1. Per the germline V gene, CDR1 is MNHEY and CDR2 is SMNVEV (reference sequence). The CDR3 loop spans 15 amino acids. Unmatched junction bases numbered 13, after V lost 6 bases and J lost 9 bases. The CDR3 DNA follows: TGTGCCAGCAGGACCGGACAGGGTCCCTTAGGGCCCCAGCATTTT. Encoded protein: CASRTGQGPLGPQHF.

The V and J genes are TRBV3-1 (or the pseudogene TRBV3-2) and TRBJ2-3; 8 bases match TRBD2. The V and J ends lost 4 bases and 2 bases, in that order; junction bases with no gene match: 8. Germline V CDR1 and CDR2: LGHDT, YNNKEL (reference sequence). The CDR3 extends over 16 amino acids. As DNA, the CDR3 is TGTGCCAGCAGCCGAGGACTAGCCGGCTACACAGATACGCAGTATTTT. Translation gives CASSRGLAGYTDTQYF.

V usage is TRBV7-2 and J usage is TRBJ2-7; no clear D. V lost 3 bases and J 0 bases, leaving 12 bases between the germline ends. The CDR3 covers 15 residues. Germline lookup yields CDR1 SGHTA and CDR2 FQGNSA. CDR3: CASSLGAVSSYEQYV. CDR3 bases: TGTGCCAGCAGCTTGGGTGCTGTCAGCTCCTACGAGCAGTACGTC.